Shown below are 6 T cell receptor beta chains from a single sample sequenced in a study of beta chain features in type 1 diabetes. General study points: All four CD4+ subsets of Type 1 diabetes patients contained TCRB CDR3s that were moderately but significantly shorter.

Expressed TCRB transcripts were sequenced because the isolated RNA had all been reverse transcribed beforehand. The method was immunoSEQ multiplex PCR; TCRdb's version includes in-frame clones alone and lacks a portion of them. Altogether some 370,000 clones are present, 8.5% to 10% being singletons, with the ten largest covering 0.45% to 0.65%. What these receptors recognize is not known. Sequencing was performed on central memory CD4+ T cells from blood. These receptors were obtained from a man aged 25 to 40 with type 1 diabetes.

The gene calls are TRBV9 and TRBJ2-3; 12 nucleotides line up with TRBD2. The ends lost 4 bases at V and 5 bases at J; junction bases unmatched: 26. CDR3 size: 22 residues. CDR1 and CDR2 from the germline V gene are SGDLS and YYNGEE. The CDR3 is CASSPRARGYSSGRALVDTQYF. Written as DNA, the CDR3 is TGTGCCAGCAGCCCCCGAGCCAGAGGGTACTCTAGCGGGAGGGCCCTCGTAGATACGCAGTATTTT.

This clone was observed a handful of times. The chain couples TRBV2 to TRBJ1-4, with 12 bases aligning to TRBD1. Germline V gives CDR1 SNHLY, CDR2 FYNNEI. CDR3 length: 19 amino acids. Unmatched junction bases numbered 14, after V lost 7 bases and J lost 2 bases. The CDR3 region is CASTPLGTGGQGTNEKLFF. The DNA for the CDR3 is TGTGCCAGCACCCCCCTCGGGACAGGGGGCCAGGGGACTAATGAAAAACTGTTTTTT.

This chain connects TRBV5-1 to TRBJ2-1, with 10 bases identical to TRBD2. The CDR3 loop spans 19 amino acids. V shed 0 bases and J 0 bases; nucleotides not matched to a gene: 9. Germline V gene sequence: CDR1 SGHRS, CDR2 YFSETQ. CDR3: CASSLGTSGIQSSYNEQFF. CDR3 coding DNA: TGCGCCAGCAGCTTGGGGACTAGCGGTATACAAAGCTCCTACAATGAGCAGTTCTTC.

V usage is TRBV10-3 and J usage is TRBJ2-5; 12 bases fit TRBD1. Unmatched junction bases numbered 9, after V lost 5 bases and J lost 5 bases. This CDR3 is 16 amino acids long. CDR1 is ENHRY, CDR2 SYGVKD, per germline. CDR3 coding DNA: TGTGCCATCAGTTCCGGGACAGGGGGCAGTTTGGAGACCCAGTACTTC. It yields the protein CAISSGTGGSLETQYF.

For this clone: Other DNA sequences in the sample encode the same CDR3. The V and J genes are TRBV6-5 and TRBJ2-5, with D perhaps TRBD2 (5 bases). Looked up from germline, CDR1 is MNHEY and CDR2 is SVGAGI. The CDR3 loop spans 13 amino acids. Trimming stripped 2 bases from V and 5 bases from J, with 9 bases between. In nucleotides, the CDR3 is TGTGCCAGCAGTTACCGAAGGGAGGAGACCCAGTACTTC. It translates to CASSYRREETQYF.

The gene calls are TRBV4-1 and TRBJ2-1; D gene unclear. The V gene lost 3 bases and the J gene lost 5 bases, with 11 bases spanning the gap. Germline loops: CDR1 MGHRA, CDR2 YSYEKL. This CDR3 region has 14 residues. CDR3 region: CASSQPGRDNEQFF. The DNA for the CDR3 is TGCGCCAGCAGCCAGCCTGGACGGGACAATGAGCAGTTCTTC.